This is a list of T cell receptor beta chains from one sample in a study of T cells expressing NK-cell markers. TCRdb reprocessed the 5' RACE reads; each CDR3 protein has one entry and no DNA is given. This table holds over 6,500 distinct CDR3 sequences. The sample comprised blood T cells: a sorted CD56 or NKG2C T cell subset, CD4+ or CD8+ T cells, or bulk PBMC T cells (not recorded which). The receptors stem from a man aged 18-69 years in good health. Each CDR3 is given with its conserved first and last residue. Size is stated for part of the rows, as once, few or many counts, or as a class when the clone is expanded.

TRBV20-1,.,TRBJ1-4,CSARGTGEVEKLFF
TRBV6-1,.,TRBJ1-5,CASSGNSGDGGQPQHF
TRBV6-2/TRBV6-3,.,TRBJ2-1,CASSYSAEDNEQFF
TRBV4-2,medium-sized,TRBJ2-1,CASSQEGGSYNEQFF
TRBV5-1,.,TRBJ2-1,CASSLAGGPAEQFF
TRBV29-1,.,TRBJ2-7,CSVGTDYEQYF
TRBV20-1,.,TRBJ2-3,CSARGSPTGPVGTDTQYF
TRBV20-1,.,TRBJ2-5,CSARGQSIQETQYF
TRBV12-3/TRBV12-4,.,TRBJ2-1,CASSFPGFTYNEQFF
TRBV6-2/TRBV6-3,.,TRBJ2-3,CASSQGQNTDTQYF
TRBV15,.,TRBJ2-1,CATSRVSGDYNEQFF
TRBV6-1,.,TRBJ1-4,CASSQGPDRGSEKLFF
TRBV4-2,.,TRBJ2-7,CASSQWVTDYEQYF
TRBV3-1,.,TRBJ2-7,CASSHPAGGWNEQYF
TRBV2,.,TRBJ1-6,CASSVGTGYNSPLHF
TRBV19,.,TRBJ1-1,CASSDTGGWNTEAFF
TRBV6-4,.,TRBJ2-2,CASSDDPSTGELFF
TRBV20-1,.,TRBJ2-2,CSAKGTGDGGELFF
TRBV6-4,.,TRBJ2-3,CASSATGGAPDTQYF
TRBV4-2,.,TRBJ2-7,CASSQGTGESYEQYF
TRBV6-2/TRBV6-3,medium-sized,TRBJ2-3,CASSYGTGSTDTQYF
TRBV20-1,.,TRBJ2-3,CSARDPLAGLDSTSTDTQYF
TRBV3-1,.,TRBJ2-7,CASSQEATPAYEQYF
TRBV2,.,TRBJ2-6,CATTPTGASGANVLTF
TRBV20-1,.,TRBJ2-5,CSARKGGGQETQYF
TRBV6-1,.,TRBJ2-7,CASSEATDSSYEQYF
TRBV29-1,.,TRBJ2-3,CSVERVGGLTDTQYF
TRBV5-1,.,TRBJ2-7,CASSHGRREQYF
TRBV6-2/TRBV6-3,.,TRBJ2-5,CASSYSSGEVETQYF
TRBV2,.,TRBJ1-1,CASRMTGGLNTEAFF
TRBV7-2,.,TRBJ2-3,CASSPQGGETDTQYF
TRBV6-4,.,TRBJ2-1,CASSDSVAGDYNEQFF
TRBV20-1,.,TRBJ1-1,CSALRDGDSNTEAFF
TRBV6-1,.,TRBJ2-3,CASSDIAGGPDTQYF
TRBV27,.,TRBJ1-1,CASSLKRGVNTEAFF
TRBV7-2,.,TRBJ1-2,CASSLDGYGYTF
TRBV5-1,.,TRBJ1-1,CASSSQGHTEAFF
TRBV9,.,TRBJ1-5,CASSAKAGKPQHF
TRBV20-1,.,TRBJ2-7,CSARDLQGTGESF
TRBV28,.,TRBJ1-1,CASSLPGEVTEAFF
TRBV6-4,.,TRBJ2-6,CASSRDGGSGANVLTF
TRBV10-3,.,TRBJ2-3,CATSETDTQYF
TRBV6-1,.,TRBJ2-7,CASSEDAGTVYEQYF
TRBV20-1,.,TRBJ1-5,CSARDLAGNQPQHF
TRBV5-6,.,TRBJ1-5,CASSLPGQQPQHF
TRBV7-3,.,TRBJ2-3,CASSLSTPGLQYF
TRBV20-1,.,TRBJ2-3,CSARRGEWDTDTQYF
TRBV5-1,.,TRBJ1-1,CASSPGPPLALNTEAFF
TRBV20-1,.,TRBJ2-1,CSATGGTGYNEQFF
TRBV6-2/TRBV6-3,.,TRBJ2-1,CASSYGLGFDEQFF
TRBV6-4,.,TRBJ2-1,CASSPEGAYNEQFF
TRBV20-1,.,TRBJ2-1,CSARDVAGSSYNEQFF
TRBV6-4,.,TRBJ2-3,CASSLQGGSTDTQYF
TRBV12-3/TRBV12-4,.,TRBJ2-3,CASVNRGLSDTQYF
TRBV6-1,.,TRBJ2-3,CASSPTSGGTGTDTQYF
TRBV6-5,.,TRBJ2-1,CASSYLRGNEQFF
TRBV6-4,.,TRBJ2-3,CAAWTSGGVTDTQYF
TRBV9,.,TRBJ2-3,CASSVVLAGGKDTQYF
TRBV28,.,TRBJ2-7,CASSTSSYEQYF